The TCR beta chain under discussion was sequenced for a study of blood T cell repertoires in COVID-19. Background on the study: Acute and convalescent COVID-19 specimens originated in the United States, Italy and Spain. The cDNA or gDNA used as material had been derived from T cells, B-cell-depleted T cells, or PBMCs.

Per the original data handling: How many nucleated cells were present was estimated from reference gene primer amplification. Repertoires were generated with immunoSEQ multiplex PCR, while TCRdb's copy carries only in-frame clones and drops some. V, J and clone size reflect that table, while D and trimming were determined from the DNA. The top ten hold around 5.9% of the sample, which has under 300,000 clones, 85% to 90% seen once. Source material: peripheral blood. The source is a man between 60 and 75 years old with acute or convalescent COVID-19.

The CDR3 sequence: CSARLGQPQHF. The CDR3 nucleotides are TGCAGTGCTCGCCTCGGTCAGCCCCAGCATTTT. This sequence joins TRBV20-1 and TRBJ1-5; no definite D call. This CDR3 region has 11 residues. The V gene lost 5 bases and the J gene lost 6 bases, with 8 bases spanning the gap. Germline V gene sequence: CDR1 DFQATT, CDR2 SNEGSKA (reference sequence).